This entry concerns a single TCR beta chain. Its antigen is currently not known. Per-nucleotide qualities are absent, and no much larger clonotype sits a single base away. This specimen belongs to a study of cytomegalovirus exposure and HLA in healthy donors (dated by TCRdb to about 2017). Context from the whole study: According to an earlier analysis of 550 to 700 of the donors, about 179 million T cells yielded over 100 million unique TCR beta sequences and about 300 Gb of sequence data. The study combined high-throughput TCR immunosequencing, statistical association of individual TCRs with disease status, and machine learning to predict cytomegalovirus infection status. Among roughly 400 genotyped donors of the cohort, an average of around 220,000 unique TCR beta nucleotide sequences was sequenced per donor, of which about 19% were non-productive. Because of strong linkage in the cohort, roughly five DR-DQ haplotypes were treated as single units for association and clustering. To study patterns of TCR occurrence, a later analysis re-analyzed previously published TCR beta repertoires from 666 donors and added high-resolution HLA genotyping. An early release that covered about 600 HLA-typed donors contained approximately 300 gigabases of sequencing data and 80 million or so unique TCR sequences. Of the 300 to 500 genotyped donors, over 80% were placed in the genetic ancestry cluster associated with self-reported Caucasian donors. The aim of the study was to test whether cataloging public T cell receptors could identify signatures of past pathogen exposure. In addition to the first cohort of roughly 700 subjects, a separate validation cohort of approximately 110 different subjects was used. An earlier analysis of some 500 of the donors used high-throughput TCR beta sequencing to judge whether each TCR beta V gene segment behaved as functional or pseudogenic. HLA typing included class I and class II loci at four-digit resolution. The number of typed donors differed by locus: about 629-630 for A, B, C, DRB1 and DQB1; approximately 540 for DQA1; over 600 for DPA1; and 400 to 480 for DPB1. Alongside the repertoire data, information on donor age, sex, ethnicity and CMV serostatus was compiled. Using immunosequencing, the study profiled T cell repertoires from around 680 subjects and related those repertoires to cytomegalovirus serostatus. Every repertoire in the discovery cohort had been generated on one and the same sequencing platform. A later genetic analysis used genome-wide SNP genotypes for about 60% of the 666 donors, treating that subset as a discovery cohort. The later analysis used no new phenotypic data to find candidate immune exposures, relying instead on TCR beta sequences and their occurrence across donors.

Study-level results and caveats: In an earlier analysis of around 500 of the donors, most TCR beta V segments appeared in productive rearrangements about 87% or about 30% of the time, broadly matching IMGT annotations. A later analysis associated 17,000 or so TCR beta sequences with specific HLA alleles at a false discovery rate of 0.05. In a later analysis, the rate of TCR association differed among HLA loci, with DRB1 alleles having the most associated TCRs and HLA-C alleles having the fewest. In a later genetic analysis, a missense DCLRE1C variant was associated with V-gene and J-gene trimming of TCR beta chains, and the association was replicated in an independent cohort. A further reported finding was that TCR beta sequences accurately predicted the HLA-A and HLA-B alleles for most subjects in the first cohort. Sequencing depth was assumed to be roughly uniform across donors in the presence/absence analyses, though that assumption may not hold. Assigning TCR associations to individual alleles was difficult when HLA alleles, especially DR and DQ, strongly co-occurred. HLA typing was unavailable for some donors at each locus, so association tests used only the typed subset. Correlated functional status among segregating V segments might reflect linkage disequilibrium, but an unknown experimental factor could not be ruled out. The earlier analysis of approximately 540 of the donors excluded roughly 17 rarely observed V segments, including chromosome 9 orphons, because counts were too low. A later analysis found that most CMV-associated TCR beta chains appeared HLA-restricted, with HLA associations seemingly driven largely by CMV exposure. In the study, 150 to 200 TCR beta chains were listed as associated with cytomegalovirus. According to the authors, the approach could potentially be generalized to other disease states and immunological phenotypes. Compared with equally common non-associated chains, HLA-associated TCR beta chains in a later analysis were more clonally expanded and had lower generation probabilities. A cluster of highly shared sequence variants was judged likely to represent a technical artifact of the sequencing pipeline. Compared with the approximately 700-donor mean, donors in an Asian-associated ancestry cluster had fewer N-insertions in productive TCRs, according to a later genetic analysis. A later analysis reported that several top co-occurrence clusters appeared linked to parvovirus B19, influenza, CMV and Epstein-Barr virus. The cohort was sequenced for TCR beta chains only, and without alpha or paired-chain data the features that could be detected were limited. The only immune exposure information available for the cohort was CMV serostatus. The 87-base-pair reads could not distinguish some IMGT-functional V segments, including TRBV6-2 and TRBV6-3, so those segments were excluded. In both the original and validation cohorts, the classifier was reported to diagnose cytomegalovirus status with high specificity and sensitivity. Most TCR sequences were observed very rarely across donors, whereas some public TCRs were present in many individuals. A few of the identified cytomegalovirus-associated TCR beta chains were confirmed in vitro to be specific for cytomegalovirus antigens.

The cohort consisted of some 730 healthy bone marrow donors. At the time of sampling, every cohort member was nominally healthy, though immune exposures that went unrecorded were likely present. The donor tested CMV seronegative and was one of the 352 seronegative cohort members. Each donor provided a peripheral blood sample, and peripheral blood mononuclear cells were used for TCR beta sequencing. Genomic DNA extraction from the blood cell samples was performed with the Qiagen DNeasy Blood Extraction Kit. From the cysteine through the phenylalanine, the CDR3 covers 14 amino acids. Of the read, only the CDR3 DNA is kept; its 42 bases are in frame from base 1. The germline V gene (reference sequence) specifies SEHNR as CDR1 and FQNEAQ as CDR2. V and J lose 2 bases and 0 bases, and a span of 7 bases separates them. The library was generated by the immunoSEQ multiplex PCR assay. The multiplex PCR relied on a mix of 60 forward primers for TCR Vbeta segments and 13 reverse primers for TCR Jbeta segments. The CDR3 region of rearranged TCR beta genes was amplified from genomic DNA with a multiplex PCR assay. On the Illumina HiSeq System, the amplified TCR beta libraries were sequenced as 87-base-pair reads. As for the original processing: In a later analysis, about 80 million unique TCR beta chains were counted across the roughly 700 repertoires, and approximately 9.9 million of these chains were shared by at least two donors. Raw reads were error-corrected and collapsed into unique sequences by a nearest-neighbor algorithm in which closely related sequences were merged to remove PCR and sequencing errors. To assign V, D and J gene segments, CDR3 sequences were aligned to IMGT reference sequences. Each retained sequence needed at least a six-nucleotide match to both a V gene segment and a J gene segment. A rearrangement was called productive if the CDR3 had no stop codons and remained in frame with V and J, and every other rearrangement was called non-productive. CDR3 was defined according to IMGT convention as the region running from the second conserved V-encoded cysteine to the conserved J-encoded phenylalanine. In an earlier analysis of approximately 500 of the donors, sequences lacking an unambiguous match to a single V gene segment were excluded. In an earlier analysis of 587 of the donors, a V segment was called functional when productive rearrangements were above 56.7%, and segregating when the standard deviation between donors exceeded 5%. A statistical classification framework was built for diagnosing cytomegalovirus status from the catalog of TCR beta chain sequences. In a later analysis, TCR nucleotide sequences were compared against IMGT/GENE-DB human TR gene sequences so that V and J genes could be assigned. In a later analysis, CDR3 sequences and most-parsimonious VDJ recombination scenarios were assigned using the TCRdist pipeline. In a later analysis, each TCR beta chain was defined by its CDR3 amino acid sequence together with its V-gene family, and reads without a unique V-gene family were excluded. In a later analysis, 450 to 600 highly shared, low-generation-probability nucleotide sequences were removed to address suspected cross-contamination and a sequencing artifact. A later analysis calculated a clonal expansion index for each public chain from normalized within-repertoire ranks of inferred template counts. In a later analysis, generation probabilities were computed with a VDJ recombination model fitted to out-of-frame rearrangements, and the resulting probabilities were checked against IGoR. In a later analysis, hypergeometric tests were used to score TCR-TCR, TCR-HLA and TCR-CMV co-occurrence, with a repertoire-size bias correction applied to TCR pairs. In a later analysis, false discovery rates were estimated by permuting HLA or CMV assignments 20 times. A later analysis grouped co-occurring TCRs with DBSCAN, adding TCRdist sequence similarity when clustering within HLA-allele-positive subsets. Co-occurrence clustering excluded repertoires with fewer than 30,000 or more than 120,000 public chains, plus five with anomalous nucleotide sharing. Here the immuneACCESS table is served through TCRdb, limited to in-frame sequences with V and J called. Missing clones are a known gap in these copies; in checked studies unresolved V genes cover under half, and the rest lacks a known reason. V and J calls and clone size are as listed in that table; D and trimming were resolved from the DNA. For this sample the table gives 130,000 or so clones, of which around four fifths were detected only once. Clones ranked in the top ten supply more than 1.5% of the sample.

In this chain, TRBV7-9 is recombined with TRBJ1-2; the D segment could be TRBD1, given 5 matching bases. The sample was PBMCs. The TCR sequence derives from a middle-aged man in good health and CMV-seronegative. The CDR3 corresponds to CASSLQGTNYGYTF. The DNA sequence follows: TGTGCCAGCAGCTTACAGGGAACTAACTATGGCTACACCTTC.